Listed below are T cell receptor beta chains from one sample, sequenced in a study of blood T cell repertoires in COVID-19. The data were produced by immunoSEQ multiplex PCR, yet TCRdb's version contains in-frame clones alone and is incomplete. The table has approximately 210,000 clones, roughly 80% seen once. Sequenced input: peripheral blood. The source is a man under 40 with active or convalescent COVID-19. The CDR3 runs from the conserved cysteine through the conserved F or W. A D gene is named only where the DNA matches it firmly. Clone size is shown for a subset of rows, as once, few, many or a class of expanded clone.

D gene,J gene,V gene,CDR3 length,clone size,CDR3 DNA,CDR3 protein
TRBD1,TRBJ2-2,TRBV13,16,NA,TGTGCCAGCAGCTCCCGGACAGGTTCTTTGGCCGGGGAGCTGTTTTTT,CASSSRTGSLAGELFF
NA,TRBJ1-2,TRBV6-1,11,NA,TGTGCCAGCAGTGAGAGTCTGGGCTACACCTTC,CASSESLGYTF
TRBD1,TRBJ2-5,TRBV5-1,14,NA,TGCGCCAGCAGCTTGGCGGGACAGGGGGAGACCCAGTACTTC,CASSLAGQGETQYF
TRBD1,TRBJ1-6,TRBV13,14,NA,TGTGCCAGCAGCCCTAAAGGACAGGGGAGACCCCTCCACTTT,CASSPKGQGRPLHF
TRBD1,TRBJ2-5,TRBV7-2,15,NA,TGTGCCAGCAGCTTAGACAGGGGGAGCGGGGAGACCCAGTACTTC,CASSLDRGSGETQYF
NA,TRBJ1-2,TRBV2,11,NA,TGTGCCAGCAGTGAAACGGATGGCTACACCTTC,CASSETDGYTF
TRBD1,TRBJ1-4,TRBV18,13,NA,TGTGCCAGCTCACCTTCCCAGGGGGAGAAACTGTTTTTT,CASSPSQGEKLFF
NA,TRBJ2-3,TRBV11-2,17,once,TGTGCCAGCTCTAGTCTCTGGCAGGGAGGACCGACAGATACGCAGTATTTT,CASSSLWQGGPTDTQYF
TRBD2,TRBJ2-1,TRBV24-1,17,NA,TGTGCCACGGCAGGGACTATCGGTCGCGGGTCGTACAATGAGCAGTTCTTC,CATAGTIGRGSYNEQFF
NA,TRBJ2-7,TRBV13,17,NA,TGTGCCAGCAGCTTAGGCCTAAGAGGACAGCGGACCTACGAGCAGTACTTC,CASSLGLRGQRTYEQYF
TRBD1,TRBJ1-2,TRBV28,12,NA,TGTGCCAGCAGTTTGACAGGGGATGGCTACACCTTC,CASSLTGDGYTF
NA,TRBJ2-7,TRBV5-1,14,NA,TGCGCCAGCAGCTTTAACGCGAGGACCTACGAGCAGTACTTC,CASSFNARTYEQYF
TRBD1,TRBJ2-2,TRBV13,15,few,TGTGCCAGCAGCTTACACAGGGGGCGCACCGGGGAGCTGTTTTTT,CASSLHRGRTGELFF
NA,TRBJ2-3,TRBV14,12,NA,TGTGCCAGCAGCCAAGTCGGGGGTACGCAGTATTTT,CASSQVGGTQYF
TRBD2,TRBJ2-5,TRBV7-6,20,NA,TGTGCCAGCAGCATATGGACTTGGGATAGCGGGGGGGTCAGCCAAGAGACCCAGTACTTC,CASSIWTWDSGGVSQETQYF
TRBD2,TRBJ2-7,TRBV7-9,17,NA,TGTGCCAGCAGCCCTCACGGGAGACTAGCGGGGCTATACGAGCAGTACTTC,CASSPHGRLAGLYEQYF